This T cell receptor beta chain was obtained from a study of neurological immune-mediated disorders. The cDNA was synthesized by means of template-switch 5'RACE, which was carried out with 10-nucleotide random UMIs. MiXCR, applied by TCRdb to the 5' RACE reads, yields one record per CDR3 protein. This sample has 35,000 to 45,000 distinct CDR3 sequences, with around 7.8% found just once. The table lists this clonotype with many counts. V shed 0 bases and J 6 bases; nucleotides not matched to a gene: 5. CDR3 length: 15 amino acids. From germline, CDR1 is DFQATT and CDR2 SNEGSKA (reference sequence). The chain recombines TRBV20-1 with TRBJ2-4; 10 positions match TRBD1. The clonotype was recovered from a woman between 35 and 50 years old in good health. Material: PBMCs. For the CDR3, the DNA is TGCAGTGCTAGAGAGGGACAGGGGTTGGGAAACATTCAGTACTTC. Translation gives CSAREGQGLGNIQYF.